A single sample gave rise to the 2 T cell receptor beta chains below, sequenced in a study of shared clonotypes between healthy human individuals. Clones were sequenced by immunoSEQ multiplex PCR, and TCRdb holds only the in-frame ones, with some missing. The sample has under 1,100,000 clones; about 70% are singletons. Material for sequencing was memory CD4+ T cells sorted from blood. Subset given: CD45RA-negative fraction. Source of these receptors: a man in his late teens or twenties in good health.

The rearrangement links TRBV6-5 to TRBJ2-7, with TRBD1 matching over 9 bases. There are 14 residues in the CDR3. The germline gives CDR1 MNHEY, CDR2 SVGAGI. Losses at the gene ends were 7 bases for V and 2 bases for J; bases not matched to a gene: 6. The CDR3 here is CASNRQGVTYEQYF. The CDR3 coding sequence is TGTGCCAGCAACCGACAGGGGGTGACCTACGAGCAGTACTTC.

J is TRBJ2-2 and V is TRBV10-3; 8 nucleotides match TRBD2. V dropped 4 bases and J dropped 7; count of bases not matched to a gene: 14. This CDR3 comprises 17 residues. Germline CDR1 is ENHRY and CDR2 is SYGVKD. The CDR3 loop reads CAISGPPGGGADGELFF. The CDR3 DNA is TGTGCCATCAGTGGCCCACCCGGGGGGGGCGCCGACGGGGAGCTGTTTTTT.